This T cell receptor beta chain emerged from a study of cytomegalovirus exposure and HLA in healthy donors. Background on the study: Among 150 million to 200 million T cells, an earlier analysis found roughly 110 million unique TCR beta sequences.

The PCR contained 60 Vbeta and 13 Jbeta primers. Method: immunoSEQ multiplex PCR; TCRdb's copy keeps in-frame clones and lacks some. The sample holds about 140,000 clones; 68% are singletons and the top ten take roughly 4%. As regards this clone: What it binds is unknown. Distinct nucleotide sequences in the sample also encode this CDR3.

Germline V gene sequence: CDR1 LNHDA, CDR2 SQIVND (reference sequence). Trimming removed 4 bases from V and 5 bases from J, with 5 bases in between. The CDR3 is 11 amino acids. Broader study findings: For TCR beta chains, V- and J-gene trimming was later linked to a missense DCLRE1C variant. The presence/absence work took it that sequencing depth was about the same across donors. No immune exposure information besides CMV serostatus was available.

Sequenced: PBMCs. This sequence joins TRBV19 and TRBJ2-5; D is perhaps TRBD1 (5 bases). The TCR sequence derives from a man aged 55 to 70 in good health and CMV-seronegative. CDR3: CASSTGETQYF. The CDR3 DNA follows: TGTGCCAGTAGTACAGGGGAGACCCAGTACTTC.